Following are 3 T cell receptor beta chains from one sample sequenced in a study of cytomegalovirus exposure and HLA in healthy donors. PCR was performed using 60 Vbeta and 13 Jbeta primers. Only in-frame clones appear in the TCRdb table, and some are missing; sequencing was by immunoSEQ multiplex PCR. The sample has around 75,000 clones; the top ten hold approximately 15%. The sequenced sample consisted of PBMCs. These receptors were collected from a man aged 50 to 60 in good health and CMV-seropositive.

Points on this clone: A junction end diverges from the germline sequence, so it may reflect a read error. This sample also contains other DNA sequences that code for the same CDR3. This chain connects TRBV10-3 to TRBJ2-2; 7 positions match TRBD1. The CDR3 spans 16 residues. In germline, CDR1 is ENHRY, CDR2 SYGVKD. Here the CDR3 reads CAISESATGNTGELFF. The CDR3 bases are TGTGCCATCAGTGAGTCGGCGACAGGGAACACTGGGGAGCTGTTTTTT.

This sequence joins TRBV6-1 and TRBJ1-5; TRBD1 is a possible D gene (6 bases). There are 15 residues in the CDR3. The V gene's germline CDR1 is MNHNS and CDR2 SASEGT. V was shortened by 6 bases and J by 4 bases, with 16 bases between the two germline ends. The CDR3 protein is CASRKLTGLNQPQHF. The DNA for the CDR3 is TGTGCCAGCAGGAAGTTGACAGGTCTAAATCAGCCCCAGCATTTT.

The rearrangement links TRBV7-2 to TRBJ2-5; 11 positions match TRBD2. The germline gives CDR1 SGHTA, CDR2 FQGNSA. CDR3 length: 18 residues. The junction had 9 bases not matched to a gene; V was cut back by 3 bases and J by 0 bases. DNA of the CDR3: TGTGCCAGCAGCTTTATTAGCGGGGGGGCGACATACCAAGAGACCCAGTACTTC. Translated: CASSFISGGATYQETQYF.